This passage covers 8 T cell receptor beta chains from one sample sequenced in a study of cytomegalovirus exposure and HLA in healthy donors (dated by TCRdb to the late 2010s). Library generation was performed with the immunoSEQ multiplex PCR assay. A mixture of 60 forward primers for TCR Vbeta segments and 13 reverse primers for TCR Jbeta segments was used in the multiplex PCR. The immuneACCESS repertoire file appears here via TCRdb, limited to in-frame rearrangements. These files lack a portion of the clones; in checked studies, under half of the deficit traces to unresolved V genes, and the cause of the others is not known. This sample gives 130,000 or so clones in total; 84% of them show up just once. Around 3% of the sample goes to the ten largest clones. The source material was PBMCs. The receptors derive from a woman under 30 in good health and CMV-seropositive.

This chain joins TRBV7-8 and TRBJ1-4; D not certain. Germline V gene data show CDR1 as SGHVS and CDR2 as FQNEAQ. Trimming took 2 bases from V and 3 from J, leaving 10 bases between them. This CDR3 has 15 residues. The CDR3 nucleotides are TGTGCCAGCAGCTTAATGTGGTTAGCTAATGAAAAACTGTTTTTT. It codes for CASSLMWLANEKLFF.

The V and J genes are TRBV19 and TRBJ1-6; a weak D match, TRBD1 (5 bases). V gave up 5 bases and J gave up 8 bases, with 16 bases separating them. Germline V gene lookup returns CDR1 LNHDA and CDR2 SQIVND (reference sequence). The CDR3 has 15 residues. The CDR3 protein is CASSPRGVGDSPLHF. CDR3 nucleotide sequence: TGTGCCAGTAGTCCTCGGGGGGTGGGGGATTCACCCCTCCACTTT.

This chain links TRBV5-4 with TRBJ2-1, with 12 bases lining up with TRBD2. J gave up 6 bases and V 1 base, and 2 bases lay outside the gene matches. This CDR3 has 15 amino acids. Germline V lookup: CDR1 SGHNT, CDR2 YYREEE (reference sequence). CDR3 region: CASSLTSGGSNEQFF. In DNA, the CDR3 is TGTGCCAGCAGCTTGACTAGCGGGGGGTCCAATGAGCAGTTCTTC.

V gene TRBV5-6 combines with J gene TRBJ1-4; TRBD1 aligns across 8 bases. CDR1 SGHDT and CDR2 YYEEEE come from the germline V gene. Trimming cost V 0 bases and J 7 bases; bases outside gene matches: 8. The CDR3 consists of 16 residues. DNA of the CDR3: TGTGCCAGCAGCTTGGACAGGGGGTCCCTACTTGAAAAACTGTTTTTT. This translates into CASSLDRGSLLEKLFF. The variable domain in full, with the rest retrieved from reference TRBV5-6 and TRBJ1-4, is DAGVTQSPTHLIKTRGQQVTLRCSPKSGHDTVSWYQQALGQGPQFIFQYYEEEERQRGNFPDRFSGHQFPNYSSELNVNALLLGDSALYLCASSLDRGSLLEKLFFGSGTQLSVL.

A note on this clone: Other DNA sequences from this sample encode an identical CDR3 as well. The CDR3 loop is CASSLTSGGAADTQYF. The DNA of the CDR3 is TGTGCCAGCAGCCTTACTAGCGGGGGGGCCGCAGATACGCAGTATTTT. The chain recombines TRBV5-4 with TRBJ2-3; 13 bases map to TRBD2. After removal of 4 bases from V and 4 bases from J, the junction contained 6 bases not matched to a gene. This CDR3 spans 16 amino acids. The germline gives CDR1 SGHNT, CDR2 YYREEE (reference sequence).

V and J are TRBV6-5 and TRBJ1-1, with D possibly being TRBD1 (5 bases). Germline V gene data show CDR1 as MNHEY and CDR2 as SVGAGI. CDR3 size: 13 residues. Trimming cost V 7 bases and J 6 bases, with 15 bases left between them. DNA for the CDR3: TGTGCCAGCACTCGACGGGGGGGAGCTGAAGCTTTCTTT. Amino acids: CASTRRGGAEAFF.

The V gene is TRBV6-5, the J gene TRBJ2-1; D may be TRBD2 (7 bases). Per germline, CDR1 MNHEY and CDR2 SVGAGI. The V end was cut by 3 bases, the J end by 6 bases, with 15 bases between. This CDR3 contains 15 residues. This CDR3 is CASSYVAGAINEQFF. DNA of the CDR3: TGTGCCAGCAGTTATGTGGCGGGGGCCATCAATGAGCAGTTCTTC.

This chain uses TRBV19 with TRBJ1-1; D gene unclear. CDR1 and CDR2 from the germline V gene are LNHDA and SQIVND (reference sequence). The CDR3 is 15 amino acids. V was cut by 2 bases and J by 5 bases, with 15 bases left in between. CDR3 bases: TGTGCCAGTAGTATACTATCCGGCAGGCGTACTGAAGCTTTCTTT. Encoded protein: CASSILSGRRTEAFF. Full variable domain (rest looked up from reference TRBV19 and TRBJ1-1): DGGITQSPKYLFRKEGQNVTLSCEQNLNHDAMYWYRQDPGQGLRLIYYSQIVNDFQKGDIAEGYSVSREKKESFPLTVTSAQKNPTAFYLCASSILSGRRTEAFFGQGTRLTVV.